One T cell receptor beta chain is described in this entry. The CDR3 is 14 residues long. The J segment lost 8 bases and the V segment lost 3 bases, leaving 4 bases of the junction unmatched. Germline values: CDR1 MNHNS, CDR2 SASEGT. These data come from a study of blood T cell repertoires in COVID-19. Study details: From T cells, B-cell-depleted T cells, or PBMCs came the material, which was cDNA or gDNA.

The protocol was immunoSEQ multiplex PCR, while the TCRdb copy is restricted to in-frame clones and leaves out a portion. The sample consists of around 250,000 clones, over 75% of them appearing once. The source of this sequence is a man aged 25-40 years who had recovered from COVID-19. The V and J genes are TRBV6-1 and TRBJ1-4, with 9 bases matching TRBD1. Sequencing used peripheral blood. CDR3 DNA: TGTGCCAGCAGTGAGGGACAGGGTCGGGAAAAACTGTTTTTT. This codes for CASSEGQGREKLFF.